Listed below are T cell receptor beta chains from one sample, sequenced in a study of cytomegalovirus exposure and HLA in healthy donors. The protocol was immunoSEQ multiplex PCR, while the TCRdb copy is restricted to in-frame clones and leaves out a portion. This sample carries 130,000 to 150,000 clones, over 65% of them seen once, and the ten largest clones take around 2.9%. Sequenced material: PBMCs. These receptors all come from a female donor in good health and CMV-seronegative. CDR3s include the opening cysteine and the closing phenylalanine or tryptophan. D genes are given only for firm matches. The size of a clone is reported for some rows only, either as once, few or many, or as a class for expanded clones.

TRBV7-9	.	TRBJ2-2	once	CASSFQYTGELFF	TGTGCCAGCAGCTTTCAGTACACCGGGGAGCTGTTTTTT
TRBV30	.	TRBJ1-1	few	CAWSRWGGQNTEAFF	TGTGCCTGGAGCCGCTGGGGGGGACAGAACACTGAAGCTTTCTTT
TRBV6-5	TRBD1	TRBJ2-5	.	CASSYVPTGTGSSQYF	TGTGCCAGCAGTTACGTTCCAACCGGGACAGGGAGTTCCCAGTACTTC
TRBV7-9	TRBD1	TRBJ1-4	few	CASLTGTGDEKLFF	TGTGCCAGCCTCACCGGGACAGGGGATGAAAAACTGTTTTTT
TRBV27	.	TRBJ1-1	.	CASTLRGGTEAFF	TGTGCCAGCACCCTCCGGGGGGGCACTGAAGCTTTCTTT
TRBV4-2	TRBD2	TRBJ2-7	.	CASSPRAGLATHEQYF	TGTGCCAGCAGCCCCCGGGCGGGACTAGCGACCCACGAGCAGTACTTC
TRBV7-9	.	TRBJ2-7	.	CASRPLREGEAGSEQYF	TGTGCCAGCAGGCCTCTCAGAGAGGGAGAGGCTGGGAGCGAGCAGTACTTC
TRBV18	TRBD1	TRBJ1-2	.	CASSPLGQAGYGYTF	TGTGCCAGCTCACCATTGGGACAGGCGGGCTATGGCTACACCTTC
TRBV6-4	TRBD2	TRBJ2-2	.	CASSQLAGGTNTGELFF	TGTGCCAGCAGCCAACTAGCGGGAGGGACGAACACCGGGGAGCTGTTTTTT
TRBV4-1	TRBD1	TRBJ2-1	.	CASSQDTGTGSFGLGFF	TGCGCCAGCAGCCAAGATACCGGGACAGGGTCCTTTGGGCTCGGGTTCTTC
TRBV6-1	TRBD1	TRBJ2-7	few	CASIPGQGAIDEQYF	TGTGCCAGCATCCCCGGCCAGGGGGCAATCGACGAGCAGTACTTC
TRBV15	TRBD2	TRBJ2-1	.	CATSSYLAGGLCEQFF	TGTGCCACCAGCAGCTATCTAGCGGGGGGGCTCTGTGAGCAGTTCTTC
TRBV11-2	TRBD2	TRBJ2-7	.	CASSLVTGGYEQYF	TGTGCCAGCAGCTTAGTTACGGGGGGCTACGAGCAGTACTTC
TRBV6-6	TRBD1	TRBJ2-7	.	CASRGGQVSYEQYF	TGTGCCAGCAGGGGGGGACAGGTCTCTTACGAGCAGTACTTC
TRBV10-2	TRBD1	TRBJ1-3	.	CASSEKTGSGNTIYF	TGCGCCAGCAGTGAAAAGACAGGGTCTGGAAACACCATATATTTT
TRBV15	TRBD2	TRBJ2-7	.	CATSKDTGGALPYEQYF	TGTGCCACCAGCAAAGATACCGGGGGGGCCCTCCCCTACGAGCAGTACTTC
TRBV4-1	.	TRBJ2-7	.	CASSQDLALFSEQYF	TGCGCCAGCAGCCAAGATTTGGCCCTCTTTTCCGAGCAGTACTTC
TRBV5-6	TRBD1	TRBJ2-7	.	CASSSDRDYEQYF	TGTGCCAGCAGCTCAGACAGGGACTACGAGCAGTACTTC
TRBV25-1	TRBD2	TRBJ2-1	.	CASSEGTGLGAHNEQFF	TGTGCCAGCAGTGAAGGAACGGGACTAGGAGCCCACAATGAGCAGTTCTTC
TRBV4-2	.	TRBJ2-6	.	CASSRLAGEANVLTF	TGTGCCAGCAGCCGATTAGCCGGTGAGGCCAACGTCCTGACTTTC
TRBV15	.	TRBJ2-7	.	CATSREGSYEQYF	TGTGCCACCAGCAGAGAGGGCAGCTACGAGCAGTACTTC
TRBV9	.	TRBJ1-1	.	CASSADYWPTEAFF	TGTGCCAGCAGCGCCGATTATTGGCCCACTGAAGCTTTCTTT
TRBV4-1	.	TRBJ1-4	.	CASSQENLQGRKVLFF	TGCGCCAGCAGCCAAGAAAATTTACAGGGCCGGAAGGTACTGTTTTTT
TRBV29-1	.	TRBJ2-4	.	CSVSHSLAKNIQYF	TGCAGCGTCTCACACAGTCTAGCCAAAAACATTCAGTACTTC
TRBV11-3	.	TRBJ2-5	.	CASSLSRGETQYF	TGTGCCAGCAGCTTGTCCCGCGGAGAGACCCAGTACTTC
TRBV5-1	TRBD1	TRBJ2-5	.	CASSFGRGQETQYF	TGCGCCAGCAGCTTCGGCAGGGGGCAAGAGACCCAGTACTTC
TRBV18	TRBD1	TRBJ2-2	.	CASSPTGGNTGELFF	TGTGCCAGCTCCCCAACAGGGGGAAACACCGGGGAGCTGTTTTTT
TRBV7-9	TRBD2	TRBJ2-3	.	CASSLTLAGITDTQYF	TGTGCCAGCAGCTTAACCCTAGCGGGGATCACAGATACGCAGTATTTT
TRBV7-3	.	TRBJ2-2	.	CASGDRSGELFF	TGTGCCAGCGGAGACAGGTCCGGGGAGCTGTTTTTT
TRBV5-1	.	TRBJ2-2	.	CASKSGANTGELFF	TGCGCCAGCAAGTCGGGGGCGAACACCGGGGAGCTGTTTTTT
TRBV5-1	.	TRBJ2-6	once	CASSHRLSGANVLTF	TGCGCCAGCAGCCACCGACTCTCTGGGGCCAACGTCCTGACTTTC
TRBV2	TRBD2	TRBJ2-1	.	CASLSGGWSYNEQFF	TGTGCCAGCCTTAGCGGGGGGTGGTCCTACAATGAGCAGTTCTTC
TRBV30	.	TRBJ1-5	few	CAWSAGLHQPQHF	TGTGCCTGGTCCGCTGGCCTTCATCAGCCCCAGCATTTT
TRBV6-4	.	TRBJ2-3	once	CASSDSSSTDTQYF	TGTGCCAGCAGTGACTCTTCTAGCACAGATACGCAGTATTTT
TRBV19	.	TRBJ2-1	.	CASRRGLTYNEQFF	TGTGCCAGTAGACGGGGGTTGACCTACAATGAGCAGTTCTTC
TRBV30	.	TRBJ1-4	.	CAWSQGREVREKLFF	TGTGCCTGGAGTCAGGGGCGCGAGGTTCGGGAAAAACTGTTTTTT
TRBV30	.	TRBJ1-6	few	CAWSWEVGAKTRNSPLHF	TGTGCCTGGAGCTGGGAAGTTGGGGCCAAGACCAGAAATTCACCCCTCCACTTT
TRBV28	.	TRBJ1-2	.	CASSFRNSPTYGYTF	TGTGCCAGCAGTTTTCGCAACAGCCCAACCTATGGCTACACCTTC
TRBV19	.	TRBJ1-1	.	CASRVERVNTEAFF	TGTGCCAGTAGAGTGGAGAGGGTGAACACTGAAGCTTTCTTT
TRBV19	TRBD1	TRBJ1-2	.	CASSTRTGPLGYGYTF	TGTGCCAGTAGTACCCGGACAGGCCCTCTGGGCTATGGCTACACCTTC
TRBV7-9	.	TRBJ1-6	.	CASSFGGSYNSPLHF	TGTGCCAGCAGCTTTGGGGGGTCCTATAATTCACCCCTCCACTTT